The 2 T cell receptor beta chains below all came from one sample that was sequenced in a study of tumor-infiltrating lymphocytes in primary liver carcinoma. The template, about 510 ng total RNA, yielded TCR beta cDNA made with a constant-region primer. Amplification in three nested multiplex PCR rounds with slightly modified ARM-PCR gave rise to TCR beta libraries. The first two PCR rounds used TRBV1-TRBV30 primers with a Cbeta primer, 9 to 10 cycles each. TCRdb redid the calling of the multiplex PCR reads with MiXCR, one entry per CDR3 protein. The sample lists 100,000 to 150,000 distinct CDR3 sequences; about 59% were seen once. Co-extraction of both nucleic acids (RNA and DNA) used roughly 20-34 mg of unsorted bulk tissue. The sequencing sample was made of liver tumor tissue from sampling region 1. Subset here: tumor region T1, superior pole. The receptors come from a woman aged 55-75 years with primary liver carcinoma and hepatitis B virus infection.

This chain uses TRBV6-5 with TRBJ2-4; unclear D gene. Looked up from germline, CDR1 is MNHEY and CDR2 is SVGAGI. The CDR3 has 14 residues. With 8 bases removed from V and 1 base from J, the gap between germline ends came to 12 bases. The CDR3 sequence is CASRVWKAKNIQYF. The CDR3 DNA is TGTGCCAGCCGGGTCTGGAAGGCCAAAAACATTCAGTACTTC.

This clonotype was detected once. An end of the junction differs from the germline gene, which may be a read error. This chain joins TRBV11-3 and TRBJ2-1; D is possibly TRBD2 (6 bases). This CDR3 contains 15 residues. Germline V gives CDR1 SGHNT, CDR2 YENEEA. The CDR3 DNA follows: TGTGCCATCAGCTTAGGACTAACGGGAGACAATGAGCAGTTCTTC. This encodes CAISLGLTGDNEQFF.